Presented here are 10 T cell receptor beta chains from one specimen sequenced in a study of metastatic and nonmetastatic thyroid tumors. TCRdb reprocessed the PCR reads via MiXCR. The sample yields approximately 11,000 clones, 25% to 35% seen once. Treatment of any kind had been given to no patient before thyroid surgery. The specimen sequenced was tumor tissue. The receptors come from a male donor with papillary thyroid cancer or a benign thyroid nodule (not recorded which). Some clones in this sample may be carry-over from other donors' samples.

The chain combines TRBV2 with TRBJ1-6, with 9 bases lining up with TRBD1. The CDR3 contains 17 residues. In germline, CDR1 is SNHLY, CDR2 FYNNEI. V trimming: 2 bases; J trimming: 9 bases; junction bases outside the gene matches: 11. This chain's CDR3 is CASSEYLATGGVSPLHF. CDR3 sequence (DNA): TGTGCCAGCAGTGAATACCTTGCCACAGGGGGCGTTTCACCCCTCCACTTT.

As concerns this clone: Given a much more abundant clone one base away, this may be a read error. V gene TRBV7-9 combines with J gene TRBJ2-3; a weak D match, TRBD2 (5 bases). The V gene's germline CDR1 is SEHNR and CDR2 FQNEAQ (reference sequence). The CDR3 length is 14 residues. CDR3 sequence reads: CASTLSGSADTQYF. CDR3 nucleotides: TGTGCCAGCACCTTAAGCGGCAGCGCAGATACGCAGTATTTT.

The V gene is TRBV30, the J gene TRBJ1-1; D is unresolved. Germline V gene data show CDR1 as GTSNPN and CDR2 as SVGIG (reference sequence). The CDR3 sequence is 13 residues long. V was pared by 2 bases and J by 0 bases, with 7 bases between. DNA of the CDR3: TGTGCCTGGAGTCGGACGGTGAACACTGAAGCTTTCTTT. Translated, it gives CAWSRTVNTEAFF. The full variable domain, completed using reference TRBV30 and TRBJ1-1, is SQTIHQWPATLVQPVGSPLSLECTVEGTSNPNLYWYRQAAGRGLQLLFYSVGIGQISSEVPQNLSASRPQDRQFILSSKKLLLSDSGFYLCAWSRTVNTEAFFGQGTRLTVV.

J is TRBJ2-7 and V is TRBV3-1; D is tentatively TRBD1 or TRBD2 (5 bases each). The last part of the DNA fits TRBJ2-5 better; the J call may be wrong. Germline-derived CDR1 and CDR2 are LGHDT and YNNKEL (reference sequence). The CDR3 spans 13 residues. The CDR3 coding sequence is TGTGCCAGCAGCCAGGGGGATGGTTGGACCCAGTACTTC. Translated, it gives CASSQGDGWTQYF.

The chain joins TRBV24-1 to TRBJ2-2; the match to TRBD2 covers 9 bases. Germline V CDR1 and CDR2: KGHDR, SFDVKD. The CDR3 has 16 amino acids. V was pared by 1 base and J by 4 bases, with 3 bases of the junction left unmatched. In DNA, the CDR3 is TGTGCCACCAGTGATTTTAGCGGGAGTGGCACCGGGGAGCTGTTTTTT. Its protein product is CATSDFSGSGTGELFF.

This clone is deemed medium-sized. The V call is TRBV7-8, the J call TRBJ1-4, with D possibly being TRBD1 (5 bases). The CDR3 is 14 residues long. V was cut by 6 bases and J by 6 bases, with 14 bases left in between. Germline V gives CDR1 SGHVS, CDR2 FQNEAQ. CDR3: CASSWGSGDEKLFF. The CDR3 DNA reads as TGTGCCAGCAGTTGGGGGTCGGGGGATGAAAAACTGTTTTTT.

V is TRBV12-3 or TRBV12-4 and J is TRBJ2-7; TRBD2 might be the D (6 bases). Trimming shortened V by 4 bases and J by 4 bases, and 8 bases separated the two germline ends. CDR3 length: 12 amino acids. This CDR3 is CASSSGEYEQYF. The CDR3 bases are TGTGCCAGCAGTTCGGGGGAGTACGAGCAGTACTTC.

By frequency in the sample, this clone is medium-sized. This chain joins TRBV27 and TRBJ2-1, with D maybe TRBD2 (6 bases). The CDR3 is made up of 18 amino acids. The V and J ends lost 2 bases and 0 bases respectively, with 17 bases between them. Germline CDR1 is MNHEY and CDR2 is SMNVEV (reference sequence). The CDR3 loop reads CASSLRRLAVSSYNEQFF. As DNA, the CDR3 is TGTGCCAGCAGTTTAAGAAGATTAGCGGTTAGCTCCTACAATGAGCAGTTCTTC.

CDR3 sequence reads: CAWGQGGEQYF. CDR3 sequence (DNA): TGTGCCTGGGGACAGGGTGGCGAGCAGTACTTC. V usage is TRBV30 and J usage is TRBJ2-7, with 8 nucleotides matching TRBD1. CDR1 and CDR2 (germline): GTSNPN, SVGIG (reference sequence). This CDR3 comprises 11 residues. V was pared by 5 bases and J by 6 bases, with 3 bases of the junction left unmatched.

By frequency in the sample, this clone is medium-sized. The V gene is TRBV20-1, the J gene TRBJ1-1; TRBD1 agrees at 7 bases. Losses at the gene ends were 2 bases for V and 3 bases for J; bases not matched to a gene: 6. CDR3 length: 14 residues. Germline assignment: CDR1 DFQATT and CDR2 SNEGSKA (reference sequence). CDR3 region: CSARLRGPDTEAFF. CDR3 in DNA: TGCAGTGCTAGATTAAGGGGGCCGGACACTGAAGCTTTCTTT.